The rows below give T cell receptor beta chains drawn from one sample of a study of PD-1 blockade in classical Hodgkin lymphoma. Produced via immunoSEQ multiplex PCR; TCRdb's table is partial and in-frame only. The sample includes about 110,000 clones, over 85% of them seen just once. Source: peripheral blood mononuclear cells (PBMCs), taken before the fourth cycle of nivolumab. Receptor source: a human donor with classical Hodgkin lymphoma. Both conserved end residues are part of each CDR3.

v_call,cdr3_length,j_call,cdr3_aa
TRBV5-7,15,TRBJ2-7,CASSLGTSGGDEQYF
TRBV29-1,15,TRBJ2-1,CSVKQRLADYNEQFF
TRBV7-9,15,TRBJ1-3,CASGRPGSSGNTIYF
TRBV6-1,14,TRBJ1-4,CASSEWGRFEKLFF
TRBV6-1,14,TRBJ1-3,CASSDRGLRNTIYF
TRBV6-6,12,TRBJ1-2,CASSTPGGGDEF
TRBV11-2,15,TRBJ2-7,CASSPQSGQGYEQYF
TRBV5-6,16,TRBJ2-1,CASSLDRGRTYNEQFF
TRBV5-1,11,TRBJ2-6,CASSYDSLLTF
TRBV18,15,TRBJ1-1,CASSQAGGLITEAFF
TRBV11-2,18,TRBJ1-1,CASSSYRGQAPPGTEAFF
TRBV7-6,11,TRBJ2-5,CASTSQETQYF
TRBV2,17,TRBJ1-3,CASTLNWGLSSGNTIYF
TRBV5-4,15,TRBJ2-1,CASSPTSGIGREQFF
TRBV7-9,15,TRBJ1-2,CASSTTGGGPDGYTF
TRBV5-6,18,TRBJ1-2,CASSLSPGTGGGNYGYTF
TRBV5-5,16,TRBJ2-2,CASSLDSPANTGELFF
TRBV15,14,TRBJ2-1,CATSRVPSGTPQFF
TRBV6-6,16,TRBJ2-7,CASSYSWDRGNYEQYF
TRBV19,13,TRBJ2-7,CASSIQRDGEQYF
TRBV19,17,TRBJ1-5,CASSQTTAINSNQPQHF
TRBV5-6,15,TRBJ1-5,CASSLGGQGTLTQHF
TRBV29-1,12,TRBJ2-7,CSVVDSAYEQYF
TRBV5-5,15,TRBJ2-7,CASSPGTGAHLEQYF
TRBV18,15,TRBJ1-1,CASKMAKQGNTEAFF
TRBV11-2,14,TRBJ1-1,CASSFPLENTEAFF
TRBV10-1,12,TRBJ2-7,CASSETLREQYF
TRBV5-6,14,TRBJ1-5,CASSRTVSNQPQHF
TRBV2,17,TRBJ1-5,CASSVPGQSYSNQPQHF
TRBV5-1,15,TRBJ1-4,CASSILGRLNEKLFF
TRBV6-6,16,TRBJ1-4,CASSSGWGRFNEKLFF
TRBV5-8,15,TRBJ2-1,CASSLGTSGYNEQFF
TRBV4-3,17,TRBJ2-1,CASSQDSGLAGGGEQFF
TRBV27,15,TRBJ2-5,CASSSSGRRQETQYF
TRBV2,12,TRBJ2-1,CASGGEYNEQFF
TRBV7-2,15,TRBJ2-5,CASSQVRQRGETQYF
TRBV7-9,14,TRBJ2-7,CASSPEGGFAEQYF
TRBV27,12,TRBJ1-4,CASSLSGEKLFF
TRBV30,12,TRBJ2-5,CACITDGETQYF
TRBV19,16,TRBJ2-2,CASTDTWTPNTGELFF
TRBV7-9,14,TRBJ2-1,CASSLMGVVTEQFF
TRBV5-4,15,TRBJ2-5,CASSFPLGGSETQYF
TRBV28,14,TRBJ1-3,CASGQGASGNTIYF
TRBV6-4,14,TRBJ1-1,CASSAAGRTREAFF
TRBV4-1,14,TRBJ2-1,CASSQGVGGDEQFF
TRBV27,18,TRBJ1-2,CASSRTQDWGSRANGYTF
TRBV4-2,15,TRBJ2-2,CASSQVQGGTGELFF
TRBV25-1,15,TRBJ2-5,CASSEPTSGQETQYF
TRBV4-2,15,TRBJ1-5,CASSQTDRGFQPQHF
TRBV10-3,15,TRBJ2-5,CAISEPTGVGETQYF
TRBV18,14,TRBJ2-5,CASSEDRSTETQYF
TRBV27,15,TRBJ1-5,CASATKAGYNQPQHF
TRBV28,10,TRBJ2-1,CASSLNEQFF
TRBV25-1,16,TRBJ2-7,CAGSARGLTSSYEQYF
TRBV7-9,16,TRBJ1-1,CASSLVGGLENTEAFF